What follows describes a single T cell receptor beta chain. The data originate from a study of T cell responses to AZD1222 COVID-19 vaccine. Using immunoSEQ multiplex PCR, the repertoire was profiled, and TCRdb retains in-frame clones only, with some absent. The data show roughly 100,000 clones, 88% seen once. Germline-derived CDR1 and CDR2 are LGHNA and YNFKEQ. This CDR3 has 17 residues. Unmatched junction bases numbered 4, after V lost 3 bases and J lost 5 bases. This receptor was identified in an adult in good health. The V gene is TRBV4-2, the J gene TRBJ2-2; TRBD2 agrees at 15 bases. The sample consisted of peripheral blood, taken on day 0 of AZD1222 vaccination. CDR3 coding DNA: TGTGCCAGCAGCCAGGGAGGACTAGCGGGAGGGACCGGGGAGCTGTTTTTT. It yields the protein CASSQGGLAGGTGELFF.